The 28 T cell receptor beta chains listed next were all sequenced from one sample in a study of metastatic and nonmetastatic thyroid tumors. TCRdb re-called the PCR reads with MiXCR. The sample holds around 4,500 clones, 30% to 40% seen once. No patient received treatment before thyroid surgery. The sequenced material came from adjacent normal tissue. Receptors were obtained from a male donor with papillary thyroid cancer or a benign thyroid nodule (not recorded which). Some clones in this sample may be carry-over from other donors' samples.

Note on this clone: A read error may account for a junction end that differs from germline. The gene calls are TRBV20-1 and TRBJ2-6; 9 bases line up with TRBD1. The germline V gene encodes CDR1 DFQATT and CDR2 SNEGSKA (reference sequence). CDR3 size: 15 residues. The CDR3 DNA follows: TGCAGTGCTACGAACAGGGGGCCTGGGGCCAACGCCCTGACTTTC. It translates to CSATNRGPGANALTF.

The chain couples TRBV7-2 to TRBJ1-5, with D unresolved. The CDR3 length is 13 residues. V lost 6 bases, J lost 6 bases, and 12 bases lay in between. CDR1 SGHTA and CDR2 FQGNSA come from the germline V gene. The CDR3 here is CASREGGSQPQHF. The CDR3 coding sequence is TGTGCCAGCAGAGAGGGTGGGAGTCAGCCCCAGCATTTT.

The chain employs TRBV28 and TRBJ2-3, with TRBD1 matching 10 bases. V trimming: 6 bases; J trimming: 3 bases; junction bases outside the gene matches: 12. Germline CDR1 is MDHEN and CDR2 is SYDVKM. The CDR3 sequence is 17 residues long. The DNA for the CDR3 is TGTGCCAGCAGCTCCACAGGTTGGACAGGGGGAACAGATACGCAGTATTTT. Its protein is CASSSTGWTGGTDTQYF.

This clone has at least ten counts. The chain joins TRBV6-5 to TRBJ1-3; perhaps TRBD1 as D (5 bases). Germline CDR1 and CDR2: MNHEY and SVGAGI. V was shortened by 3 bases and J by 0 bases, with 9 bases between the two germline ends. This CDR3 spans 15 amino acids. Here the CDR3 DNA reads TGTGCCAGCAGTTATATCGGGGGCTCTGGAAACACCATATATTTT. This translates into CASSYIGGSGNTIYF.

This clone has a handful of counts. This chain connects TRBV20-1 to TRBJ1-2, with TRBD1 identical over 7 bases. This CDR3 is built from 13 residues. CDR1 is DFQATT, CDR2 SNEGSKA, per germline (reference sequence). With V trimmed by 6 bases and J by 8 bases, 12 bases remained unmatched. Here the CDR3 reads CSAIPSGGWGYTF. CDR3 in DNA: TGCAGTGCCATCCCGTCAGGGGGTTGGGGCTACACCTTC.

The rearrangement links TRBV6-6 to TRBJ2-1, with D hard to call. There are 15 residues in the CDR3. Germline V gene sequence: CDR1 MNHNY, CDR2 SVGAGI (reference sequence). V lost 3 bases to trimming and J lost 4 bases, with 13 bases between them. As DNA, the CDR3 is TGTGCCAGCAGTTATGGTAGTCCAGATTACAATGAGCAGTTCTTC. Its translation is CASSYGSPDYNEQFF.

This clone was observed a handful of times. This chain links TRBV19 with TRBJ1-1, with D unresolved. The germline V and J ends were trimmed by 0 bases and 3 bases, with 8 bases remaining between them. The CDR3 contains 14 residues. CDR1 LNHDA and CDR2 SQIVND come from the germline V gene (reference sequence). The CDR3: CASSIDLRDTEAFF. DNA for the CDR3: TGTGCCAGTAGTATAGACCTCCGGGACACTGAAGCTTTCTTT.

Concerning this clone itself: A read error may produce the germline difference seen at one junction end. V usage is TRBV24-1 and J usage is TRBJ2-3; TRBD1 aligns across 7 bases. The CDR3 length is 14 residues. Per the germline V gene, CDR1 is KGHDR and CDR2 is SFDVKD. CDR3 in amino acids: CATRGGQSKDTQYF. The CDR3 nucleotides are TGTGCCACCAGAGGGGGACAGAGCAAAGATACGCAGTATTTT.

The gene calls are TRBV30 and TRBJ2-1; the D gene is possibly TRBD2 (6 bases). CDR1 is GTSNPN and CDR2 is SVGIG in the germline V gene (reference sequence). The CDR3 consists of 12 residues. Trimming shortened V by 0 bases and J by 10 bases, and 10 bases separated the two germline ends. CDR3 sequence: CAWSVAGYEQFF. The CDR3 region has the DNA TGTGCCTGGAGTGTGGCGGGATACGAGCAGTTCTTC.

As DNA, the CDR3 is TGTGCCAGCAGTAGAACGGTTGATGGCTACACCTTC. Translation: CASSRTVDGYTF. V and J are TRBV28 and TRBJ1-2; no reliable D call. The ends were cut back, 5 bases at V and 6 bases at J, with 10 bases in the middle. In germline, CDR1 is MDHEN, CDR2 SYDVKM. This CDR3 is 12 amino acids long.

By sample fraction, this clone is large. This rearrangement joins TRBV5-1 to TRBJ2-2; no clear D gene. Trimming cost V 3 bases and J 2 bases, with 14 bases left between them. Germline lookup yields CDR1 SGHRS and CDR2 YFSETQ. This CDR3 comprises 16 residues. The chain's CDR3 is CASSSPGGVNTGELFF. The CDR3 coding sequence is TGCGCCAGCAGCTCTCCGGGTGGGGTAAACACCGGGGAGCTGTTTTTT.

This rearrangement joins TRBV11-2 to TRBJ2-7; 8 bases align to TRBD1. CDR3 size: 16 residues. With 0 bases clipped from V and 4 bases from J, the junction kept 8 bases outside the gene matches. CDR1 SGHAT and CDR2 FQNNGV come from the germline V gene. This chain's CDR3 is CASSLDSGTGFYEQYF. DNA of the CDR3: TGTGCCAGCAGCTTAGATTCCGGGACAGGTTTTTACGAGCAGTACTTC.

By frequency in the sample, this clone is medium-sized. The gene calls are TRBV7-9 and TRBJ2-7; D is unclear. Trimming took off 10 bases at V and 0 bases at J, with 10 bases between the two ends. The CDR3 runs to 12 residues. The germline V gene encodes CDR1 SEHNR and CDR2 FQNEAQ (reference sequence). CDR3 protein: CAINTGSYEQYF. The CDR3 bases are TGTGCCATTAACACCGGCTCCTACGAGCAGTACTTC.

The chain joins TRBV19 to TRBJ1-2; tentative D call: TRBD1 (5 bases). In germline, CDR1 is LNHDA, CDR2 SQIVND (reference sequence). The V and J ends lost 1 base and 4 bases respectively, with 13 bases between them. The CDR3 is 15 amino acids. CDR3 in amino acids: CASSIVPRGIYGYTF. The CDR3 coding sequence is TGTGCCAGTAGTATAGTTCCACGGGGGATCTATGGCTACACCTTC.

About this clone: The junction departs from the called germline gene at one end, perhaps through a read error. The chain uses TRBV5-3 and TRBJ2-7; no firm D call. Being an ORF, TRBV5-3 has a function that is uncertain. This CDR3 comprises 12 residues. CDR3: CASSLDRYEQYF. CDR3 bases: TGTGCCAGCAGCTTGGATCGCTACGAGCAGTACTTC.

This clone was observed a few times. The chain employs TRBV19 and TRBJ1-1; D call uncertain. Germline CDR1 reads LNHDA; CDR2 reads SQIVND (reference sequence). CDR3 size: 10 residues. Trimming removed 10 bases at V and 7 bases at J, with 10 bases between. CDR3 sequence (DNA): TGTGCCACCCGGTCGGGTGAAGCTTTCTTT. It is translated as CATRSGEAFF.

This clone was detected only a few times. This CDR3 reads CASSYGTGNQPQHF. CDR3 coding DNA: TGTGCCAGCAGTTACGGGACAGGGAACCAGCCCCAGCATTTT. The rearrangement links TRBV28 to TRBJ1-5; 9 nucleotides line up with TRBD1. Germline CDR1 is MDHEN and CDR2 is SYDVKM. The CDR3 extends over 14 amino acids. With 4 bases clipped from V and 7 bases from J, the junction kept 5 bases outside the gene matches.

This clone was seen just once. The rearrangement joins TRBV10-3 to TRBJ2-2; weak D call: TRBD2 (6 bases). The CDR3 totals 16 residues. V was cut by 6 bases and J by 0 bases, with 14 bases left in between. Germline V gives CDR1 ENHRY, CDR2 SYGVKD. CDR3 DNA sequence: TGTGCCATCAGCCCTCTTAGCGGATCGAACACCGGGGAGCTGTTTTTT. Protein product: CAISPLSGSNTGELFF.

This chain uses TRBV2 with TRBJ2-7; TRBD1 aligns across 7 bases. There are 14 residues in the CDR3. The V gene's germline CDR1 is SNHLY and CDR2 FYNNEI. J gave up 3 bases and V 7 bases, and 9 bases lay outside the gene matches. CDR3 protein: CASTKRTGLYEQYF. As DNA, the CDR3 is TGTGCCAGCACCAAAAGGACAGGACTCTACGAGCAGTACTTC. Looking up the rest from reference TRBV2 and TRBJ2-7 gives the full variable domain: EPEVTQTPSHQVTQMGQEVILRCVPISNHLYFYWYRQILGQKVEFLVSFYNNEISEKSEIFDDQFSVERPDGSNFTLKIRSTKLEDSAMYFCASTKRTGLYEQYFGPGTRLTVT.

The chain combines TRBV28 with TRBJ2-2; 10 bases are a match to TRBD1. The germline CDR1 and CDR2 sequences are MDHEN and SYDVKM. The length of the CDR3 is 17 residues. Trimming took 7 bases from V and 2 from J; bases not matched to a gene: 10. This CDR3 is CASTTTGTGDNTGELFF. Written as DNA, the CDR3 is TGTGCCAGCACTACGACCGGGACAGGGGATAACACCGGGGAGCTGTTTTTT. Based on the CDR3 plus reference TRBV28 and TRBJ2-2, the full variable domain is DVKVTQSSRYLVKRTGEKVFLECVQDMDHENMFWYRQDPGLGLRLIYFSYDVKMKEKGDIPEGYSVSREKKERFSLILESASTNQTSMYLCASTTTGTGDNTGELFFGEGSRLTVL.

By share, this clone ranks as large (0.1 to 1%). The chain has TRBV11-3 and TRBJ2-1, with TRBD2 matching 8 bases. Germline V gene sequence: CDR1 SGHNT, CDR2 YENEEA. V was clipped by 5 bases and J by 5 bases; unmatched bases: 2. The CDR3 spans 13 residues. The CDR3 nucleotides read TGTGCCAGCAGCCGGGAGGGCCACAATGAGCAGTTCTTC. Encoded protein: CASSREGHNEQFF. The variable domain in full, with the rest retrieved from reference TRBV11-3 and TRBJ2-1, is EAGVVQSPRYKIIEKKQPVAFWCNPISGHNTLYWYLQNLGQGPELLIRYENEEAVDDSQLPKDRFSAERLKGVDSTLKIQPAELGDSAVYLCASSREGHNEQFFGPGTRLTVL.

This clone qualifies as large. This chain joins TRBV12-5 and TRBJ2-2; 8 positions agree with TRBD1. Looked up from germline, CDR1 is LGHNT and CDR2 is FRNRAP. The CDR3 totals 15 residues. Trimming removed 0 bases from V and 7 bases from J; junction bases left unmatched: 4. The CDR3 nucleotides are TGTGCTAGTGGTTTGGTCACAGGGGGAATCGGGGAGCTGTTTTTT. It specifies CASGLVTGGIGELFF.

The rearrangement links TRBV6-1 to TRBJ1-1; D gene unclear. Between the trimmed V and J ends, which lost 1 base and 0 bases, there was a span of 9 bases. The CDR3 runs 15 residues. The germline gives CDR1 MNHNS, CDR2 SASEGT. In DNA form, the CDR3 reads TGTGCCAGCAGTGAAGTCGTAGCTATGAACACTGAAGCTTTCTTT. Translating gives CASSEVVAMNTEAFF.

This clone appeared a few times. In nucleotides, the CDR3 is TGTGCCAGCAGTGAAAGGGGACAGGGACCTGAAGCTTTCTTT. Translating gives CASSERGQGPEAFF. The gene calls are TRBV6-1 and TRBJ1-1, with 9 bases matching TRBD1. Germline values: CDR1 MNHNS, CDR2 SASEGT. Trimming took 2 bases from V and 6 from J; bases not matched to a gene: 4. The CDR3 loop spans 14 amino acids.

The chain links TRBV28 to TRBJ2-7, with TRBD2 matching over 9 bases. With V trimmed by 5 bases and J by 7 bases, 12 bases remained unmatched. Germline V lookup: CDR1 MDHEN, CDR2 SYDVKM. The CDR3 is 15 residues long. This CDR3 reads CASSPPTSGGWEQYF. In nucleotides, the CDR3 is TGTGCCAGCAGTCCCCCGACTAGCGGCGGTTGGGAGCAGTACTTC.

Comments on this clone: One end of the junction does not line up with germline, which may come from a read error. CDR3 in amino acids: CASSLGGALTNSGASVLTF. CDR3 DNA sequence: TGTGCCAGCAGCTTAGGAGGTGCCCTAACGAACTCTGGGGCCAGCGTCCTGACTTTC. The V gene is TRBV11-2, the J gene TRBJ2-6; a possible D gene is TRBD1 (5 bases). The V gene's germline CDR1 is SGHAT and CDR2 FQNNGV. The CDR3 is made up of 19 amino acids.

By sample fraction, this clone is large. In DNA, the CDR3 is TGTGCCAGCAGCGGGGGGCCGGGACTAGTATTGCATGAGCAGTTCTTC. It is translated as CASSGGPGLVLHEQFF. The gene calls are TRBV9 and TRBJ2-1; 8 nucleotides line up with TRBD2. J gave up 8 bases and V 3 bases, and 13 bases lay outside the gene matches. Germline CDR1 and CDR2: SGDLS and YYNGEE. The CDR3 runs 16 residues.

The chain couples TRBV5-8 to TRBJ1-5, with D possibly TRBD1 on 5 matching bases. The germline gives CDR1 SGHTS, CDR2 YDEGEE. CDR3 size: 12 residues. Trimming pared 7 bases from V and 15 bases from J, leaving 20 bases between. The CDR3 here is CASPSFWGRLHF. In DNA, the CDR3 is TGTGCCAGCCCATCATTTTGGGGGAGACTGCATTTT.